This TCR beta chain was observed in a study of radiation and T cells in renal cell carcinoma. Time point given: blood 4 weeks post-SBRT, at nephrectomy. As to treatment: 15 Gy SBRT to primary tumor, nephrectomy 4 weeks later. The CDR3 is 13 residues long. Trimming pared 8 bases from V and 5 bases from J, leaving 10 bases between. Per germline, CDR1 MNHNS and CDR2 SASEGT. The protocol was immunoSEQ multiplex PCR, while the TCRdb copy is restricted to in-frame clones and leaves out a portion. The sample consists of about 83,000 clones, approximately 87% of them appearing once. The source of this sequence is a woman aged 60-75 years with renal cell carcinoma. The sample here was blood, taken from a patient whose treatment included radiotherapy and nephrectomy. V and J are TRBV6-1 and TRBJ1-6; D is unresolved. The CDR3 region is CASVDIHNSPLHF. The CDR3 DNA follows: TGTGCCAGCGTCGACATCCATAATTCACCCCTCCACTTT.